The 19 T cell receptor beta chains in this list originate from one sample, sequenced in a study of persistence of HIV-infected CD4 T cells. The immunoSEQ assay was version 4, run in survey mode. The data were produced by immunoSEQ multiplex PCR, yet TCRdb's version contains in-frame clones alone and is incomplete. Altogether about 30,000 clones are present, approximately 70% being singletons, with the ten largest covering roughly 1.4%. An overlapping HIV-1 Gag peptide pool stimulated these cells at about 0.9 ug/peptide/mL. Sorting of responding CD4+ T cells relied on upregulated CD40 ligand together with CD69. No antigen has been assigned to these receptors. The starting material was CD4+ T cells sorted from PBMCs after approximately 19-hour stimulation, obtained from a patient who received antiretroviral therapy. The receptors were sampled from an adult man with HIV who was CMV-seropositive.

The chain links TRBV5-1 to TRBJ2-3; TRBD2 aligns across 12 bases. The CDR3 has 14 amino acids. CDR1 SGHRS and CDR2 YFSETQ come from the germline V gene. V was pared by 3 bases and J by 5 bases, with 1 base of the junction left unmatched. The CDR3, as DNA: TGCGCCAGCAGCTCTAGCGGGGGGGAAGATACGCAGTATTTT. As protein: CASSSSGGEDTQYF.

The V call is TRBV27, the J call TRBJ2-2; a weak D match, TRBD2 (5 bases). The CDR3 loop spans 14 amino acids. Germline CDR1 and CDR2: MNHEY and SMNVEV (reference sequence). V dropped 3 bases and J dropped 1 base, with 6 bases sitting between them. The CDR3 here is CASSFGGNTGELFF. CDR3 nucleotides: TGTGCCAGCAGTTTTGGAGGGAACACCGGGGAGCTGTTTTTT.

The chain joins TRBV5-1 to TRBJ2-7, with TRBD2 identical over 9 bases. The CDR3 runs 16 residues. The J segment lost 1 base and the V segment lost 5 bases, leaving 10 bases of the junction unmatched. Per the germline V gene, CDR1 is SGHRS and CDR2 is YFSETQ. Here the CDR3 DNA reads TGCGCCAGCAGTGTGGAGTTAGCGGGGGCATCCTACGAGCAGTACTTC. Its translation is CASSVELAGASYEQYF.

The chain employs TRBV9 and TRBJ2-7, with D possibly matching TRBD2 (6 bases). The germline V gene encodes CDR1 SGDLS and CDR2 YYNGEE. The CDR3 extends over 15 amino acids. Trimming stripped 0 bases from V and 0 bases from J, with 10 bases between. The CDR3 reads CASSVGSGYSYEQYF. Written as DNA, the CDR3 is TGTGCCAGCAGCGTAGGGAGCGGGTACTCCTACGAGCAGTACTTC. The entire variable domain, with the rest obtained from reference TRBV9 and TRBJ2-7, is as follows: DSGVTQTPKHLITATGQRVTLRCSPRSGDLSVYWYQQSLDQGLQFLIQYYNGEERAKGNILERFSAQQFPDLHSELNLSSLELGDSALYFCASSVGSGYSYEQYFGPGTRLTVT.

This clone has just a few counts. The gene calls are TRBV4-1 and TRBJ2-5; D may be TRBD1 (5 bases). The CDR3 contains 13 residues. With 2 bases removed from V and 1 base from J, the gap between germline ends came to 5 bases. Germline lookup yields CDR1 MGHRA and CDR2 YSYEKL. CDR3 in amino acids: CASSQRGQETQYF. The CDR3 nucleotides read TGCGCCAGCAGCCAAAGGGGCCAAGAGACCCAGTACTTC.

This clone was observed once. V is TRBV18 and J is TRBJ1-1; D gene ambiguous. Germline V lookup: CDR1 KGHSH, CDR2 LQKENI. This CDR3 spans 14 amino acids. Deletions cut 2 bases from V and 3 bases from J, with 10 bases between. For the CDR3, the DNA is TGTGCCAGCTCACCATGGGGTGGGGACACTGAAGCTTTCTTT. The encoded protein is CASSPWGGDTEAFF.

This clone was recorded a few times. One end of the junction fails to match germline, which may point to a read error. This CDR3 reads CASSPWTRDF. The CDR3 DNA follows: TGTGCCAGCAGCCCATGGACTCGGGATTTT. The chain recombines TRBV27 with TRBJ1-5; D is undetermined. The V gene's germline CDR1 is MNHEY and CDR2 SMNVEV (reference sequence). CDR3 length equals 10 residues.

J is TRBJ1-1 and V is TRBV6-6; a weak D match, TRBD1 (6 bases). The CDR3 spans 14 residues. Between the trimmed V and J ends, which lost 6 bases and 7 bases, there was a span of 18 bases. Germline CDR1 MNHNY, CDR2 SVGAGI (reference sequence). CDR3 in amino acids: CASSPQYRDSEAFF. The CDR3 nucleotides are TGTGCCAGCAGCCCCCAATACAGGGATAGTGAAGCTTTCTTT.

The chain recombines TRBV10-2 with TRBJ1-1; unclear D gene. This CDR3 comprises 14 residues. V was clipped by 1 base and J by 6 bases, with 12 bases between them. CDR1 and CDR2 from the germline V gene are WSHSY and SAAADI. This CDR3 reads CASSEWSGNSEAFF. The DNA of the CDR3 is TGCGCCAGCAGTGAGTGGTCAGGAAATTCTGAAGCTTTCTTT.

J is TRBJ1-4 and V is TRBV9, with D possibly matching TRBD1 (5 bases). In germline, CDR1 is SGDLS, CDR2 YYNGEE. Trimming shortened V by 2 bases and J by 3 bases, and 8 bases separated the two germline ends. CDR3 size: 14 residues. CDR3 coding DNA: TGTGCCAGCAGCGTGGGGCCGGCTAATGAAAAACTGTTTTTT. Translating gives CASSVGPANEKLFF. The whole variable domain, remainder taken from reference TRBV9 and TRBJ1-4, is DSGVTQTPKHLITATGQRVTLRCSPRSGDLSVYWYQQSLDQGLQFLIQYYNGEERAKGNILERFSAQQFPDLHSELNLSSLELGDSALYFCASSVGPANEKLFFGSGTQLSVL.

The V call is TRBV28, the J call TRBJ2-7; weak D call: TRBD1 (6 bases). V shed 4 bases and J shed 3 bases, with 13 bases lying between them. Germline CDR1 reads MDHEN; CDR2 reads SYDVKM. The CDR3 covers 14 residues. CDR3 residues: CASSSPTGSYEQYF. CDR3 bases: TGTGCCAGCAGTTCTCCGACAGGCAGCTACGAGCAGTACTTC.

This rearrangement joins TRBV19 to TRBJ2-7; D may be TRBD2 (7 bases). Per the germline V gene, CDR1 is LNHDA and CDR2 is SQIVND (reference sequence). The length of the CDR3 is 16 residues. Trimming took 4 bases from V and 3 from J, leaving 19 bases between them. The CDR3 bases are TGTGCCAGTAGTAGGCACGGGACAAGGGAGGGCTACGAGCAGTACTTC. This codes for CASSRHGTREGYEQYF.

The V gene is TRBV27, the J gene TRBJ2-5; maybe TRBD2 (7 bases). The CDR3 totals 15 residues. V lost 0 bases and J 5 bases, leaving 13 bases between the germline ends. Germline values: CDR1 MNHEY, CDR2 SMNVEV (reference sequence). Written as DNA, the CDR3 is TGTGCCAGCAGTTTATCTCCGGGGGGCAAGGAGACCCAGTACTTC. Its translation: CASSLSPGGKETQYF.

The V and J genes are TRBV6-5 and TRBJ1-6, with TRBD1 as a possible D gene (5 bases). CDR3 length: 14 amino acids. Looked up from germline, CDR1 is MNHEY and CDR2 is SVGAGI. The V gene lost 6 bases and the J gene lost 5 bases, with 11 bases spanning the gap. This CDR3 is CASRVSRDNSPLHF. The CDR3 DNA is TGTGCCAGCAGAGTGAGCAGGGATAATTCACCCCTCCACTTT.

This clone came up once. This sequence joins TRBV28 and TRBJ1-2, with 7 bases that match TRBD1. The germline V gene has CDR1 MDHEN and CDR2 SYDVKM. The CDR3 has 16 residues. V lost 7 bases to trimming and J lost 3 bases; unmatched junction nucleotides: 14. The CDR3 nucleotides read TGTGCCAGCACCTCTCTCCAACCCGGGACAGACTATGGCTACACCTTC. Translated: CASTSLQPGTDYGYTF.

The sample holds a few counts of this clone. The V gene is TRBV10-3, the J gene TRBJ1-3, with D possibly TRBD1 on 5 matching bases. This CDR3 is 16 amino acids long. Trimming shortened V by 0 bases and J by 4 bases, and 13 bases separated the two germline ends. Germline CDR1 reads ENHRY; CDR2 reads SYGVKD. This chain's CDR3 is CAISESMGDPGNTIYF. The CDR3 nucleotides read TGTGCCATCAGTGAGTCGATGGGGGACCCAGGAAACACCATATATTTT.

The sample holds a few counts of this clone. The V gene is TRBV3-1 (or the pseudogene TRBV3-2), the J gene TRBJ1-4, with a possible D match to TRBD1 (5 bases). This CDR3 comprises 16 residues. Germline loops: CDR1 LGHDT, CDR2 YNNKEL (reference sequence). Trimming removed 0 bases at V and 4 bases at J, with 12 bases between. The CDR3 is CASSQEPGRGNEKLFF. For the CDR3, the DNA is TGTGCCAGCAGCCAAGAGCCGGGGAGGGGTAATGAAAAACTGTTTTTT.

This clone has only a few counts. The chain is built from TRBV5-1 and TRBJ1-1; D not certain. Germline CDR1 SGHRS, CDR2 YFSETQ. V lost 4 bases and J 6 bases, leaving 13 bases between the germline ends. The CDR3 is made up of 13 amino acids. The CDR3 region has the DNA TGCGCCAGCAGCGCGGACGGATCCTCTGAAGCTTTCTTT. It specifies CASSADGSSEAFF.

The rearrangement links TRBV18 to TRBJ1-1; no clear D gene. This CDR3 region has 16 residues. Deletions cut 3 bases from V and 0 bases from J, with 14 bases between. Germline CDR1 KGHSH, CDR2 LQKENI. The CDR3 loop reads CASSPTRSLLNTEAFF. The CDR3 DNA is TGTGCCAGCTCACCTACGAGGAGTTTACTGAACACTGAAGCTTTCTTT.